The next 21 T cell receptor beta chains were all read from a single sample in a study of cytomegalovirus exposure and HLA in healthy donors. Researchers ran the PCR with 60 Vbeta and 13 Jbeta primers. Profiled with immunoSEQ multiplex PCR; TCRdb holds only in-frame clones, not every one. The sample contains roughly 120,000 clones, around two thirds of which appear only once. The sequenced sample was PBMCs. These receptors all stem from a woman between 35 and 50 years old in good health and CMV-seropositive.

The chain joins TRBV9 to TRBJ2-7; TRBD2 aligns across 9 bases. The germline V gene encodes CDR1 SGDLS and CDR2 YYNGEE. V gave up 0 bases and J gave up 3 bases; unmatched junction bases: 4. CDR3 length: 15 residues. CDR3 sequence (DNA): TGTGCCAGCAGCGTAGCAAGCGGGGGGTTCTACGAGCAGTACTTC. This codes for CASSVASGGFYEQYF. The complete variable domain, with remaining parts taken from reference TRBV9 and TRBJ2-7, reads DSGVTQTPKHLITATGQRVTLRCSPRSGDLSVYWYQQSLDQGLQFLIQYYNGEERAKGNILERFSAQQFPDLHSELNLSSLELGDSALYFCASSVASGGFYEQYFGPGTRLTVT.

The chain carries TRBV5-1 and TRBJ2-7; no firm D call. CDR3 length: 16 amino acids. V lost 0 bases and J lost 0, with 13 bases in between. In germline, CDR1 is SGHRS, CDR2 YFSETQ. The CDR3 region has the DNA TGCGCCAGCAGCTTGGACGCTCGGGTAACCTCCTACGAGCAGTACTTC. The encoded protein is CASSLDARVTSYEQYF.

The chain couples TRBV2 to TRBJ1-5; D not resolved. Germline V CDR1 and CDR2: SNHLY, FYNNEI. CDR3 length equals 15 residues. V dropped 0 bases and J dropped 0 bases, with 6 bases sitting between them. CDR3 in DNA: TGTGCCAGCAGTGAAGCCCAGGCTAGCAATCAGCCCCAGCATTTT. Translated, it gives CASSEAQASNQPQHF.

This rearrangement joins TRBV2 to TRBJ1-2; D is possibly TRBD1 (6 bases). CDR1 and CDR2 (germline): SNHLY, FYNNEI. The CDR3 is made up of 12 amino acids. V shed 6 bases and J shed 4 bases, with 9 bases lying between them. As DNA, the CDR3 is TGTGCCAGCAGGGGGGCCATCTATGGCTACACCTTC. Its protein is CASRGAIYGYTF.

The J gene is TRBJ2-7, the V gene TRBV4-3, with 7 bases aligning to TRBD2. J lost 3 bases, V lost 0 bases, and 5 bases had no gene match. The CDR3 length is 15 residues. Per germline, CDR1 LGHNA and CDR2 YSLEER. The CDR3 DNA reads TGCGCCAGCAGCCAAGATCCGAGCGGGGACTACGAGCAGTACTTC. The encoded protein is CASSQDPSGDYEQYF.

The CDR3 protein is CASSFQGAGVGLTETQYF. CDR3 sequence (DNA): TGCGCCAGCAGCTTCCAGGGGGCGGGGGTCGGTCTTACGGAGACCCAGTACTTC. V usage is TRBV5-1 and J usage is TRBJ2-5; possible D gene TRBD1, 8 bases. The CDR3 totals 18 residues. Germline V CDR1 and CDR2: SGHRS, YFSETQ. Trimming shortened V by 2 bases and J by 5 bases, and 25 bases separated the two germline ends.

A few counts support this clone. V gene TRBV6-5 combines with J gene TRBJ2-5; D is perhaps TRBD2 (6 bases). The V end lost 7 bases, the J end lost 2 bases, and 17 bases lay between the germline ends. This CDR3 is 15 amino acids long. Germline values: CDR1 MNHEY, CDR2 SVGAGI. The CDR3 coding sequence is TGTGCCAGCACCTCCCCGGCGGGGTCTCAAGAGACCCAGTACTTC. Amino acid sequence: CASTSPAGSQETQYF.

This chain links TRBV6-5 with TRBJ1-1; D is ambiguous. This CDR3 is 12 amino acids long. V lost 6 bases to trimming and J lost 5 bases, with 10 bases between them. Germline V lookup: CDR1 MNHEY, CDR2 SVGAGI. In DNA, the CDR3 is TGTGCCAGCAGACAAAGAGGGACTGAAGCTTTCTTT. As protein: CASRQRGTEAFF.

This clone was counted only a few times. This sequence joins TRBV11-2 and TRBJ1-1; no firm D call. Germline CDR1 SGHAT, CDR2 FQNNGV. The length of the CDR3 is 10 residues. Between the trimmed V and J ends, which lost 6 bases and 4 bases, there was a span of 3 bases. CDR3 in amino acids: CASRSTEAFF. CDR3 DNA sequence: TGTGCCAGCAGGAGCACTGAAGCTTTCTTT.

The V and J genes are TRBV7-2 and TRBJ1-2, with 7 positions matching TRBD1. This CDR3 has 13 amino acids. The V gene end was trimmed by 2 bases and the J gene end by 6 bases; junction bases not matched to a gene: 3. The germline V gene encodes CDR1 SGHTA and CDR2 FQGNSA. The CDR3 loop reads CASSLRTGDGYTF. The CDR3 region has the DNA TGTGCCAGCAGCTTAAGAACAGGGGATGGCTACACCTTC.

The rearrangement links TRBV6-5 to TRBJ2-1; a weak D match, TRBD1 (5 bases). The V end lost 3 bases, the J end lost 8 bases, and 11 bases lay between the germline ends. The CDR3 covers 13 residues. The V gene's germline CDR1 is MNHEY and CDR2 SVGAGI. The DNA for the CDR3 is TGTGCCAGCAGTTATGGGGCAGGTCATGAGCAGTTCTTC. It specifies CASSYGAGHEQFF.

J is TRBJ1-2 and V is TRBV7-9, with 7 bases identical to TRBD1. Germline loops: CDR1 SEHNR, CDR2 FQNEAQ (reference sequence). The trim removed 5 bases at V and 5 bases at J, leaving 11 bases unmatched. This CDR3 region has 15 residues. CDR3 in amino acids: CASSGQARPIYGYTF. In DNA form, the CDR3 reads TGTGCCAGCAGCGGACAGGCGCGTCCTATATATGGCTACACCTTC. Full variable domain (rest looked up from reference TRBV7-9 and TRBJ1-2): DTGVSQNPRHKITKRGQNVTFRCDPISEHNRLYWYRQTLGQGPEFLTYFQNEAQLEKSRLLSDRFSAERPKGSFSTLEIQRTEQGDSAMYLCASSGQARPIYGYTFGSGTRLTVV.

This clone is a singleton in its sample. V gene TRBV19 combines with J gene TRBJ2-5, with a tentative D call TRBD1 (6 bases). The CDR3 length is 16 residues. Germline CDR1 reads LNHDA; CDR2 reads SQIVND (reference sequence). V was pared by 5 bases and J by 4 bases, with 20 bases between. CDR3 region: CASSLPGAGNVETQYF. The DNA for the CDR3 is TGTGCCAGTAGTCTCCCAGGGGCAGGGAATGTAGAGACCCAGTACTTC.

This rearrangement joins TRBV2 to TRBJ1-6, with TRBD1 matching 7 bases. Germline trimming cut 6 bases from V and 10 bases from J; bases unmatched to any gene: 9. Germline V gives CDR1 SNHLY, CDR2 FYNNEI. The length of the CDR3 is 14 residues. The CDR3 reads CASRSNRGYSPLHF. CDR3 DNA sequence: TGTGCCAGCAGAAGCAACAGGGGATACTCACCCCTCCACTTT.

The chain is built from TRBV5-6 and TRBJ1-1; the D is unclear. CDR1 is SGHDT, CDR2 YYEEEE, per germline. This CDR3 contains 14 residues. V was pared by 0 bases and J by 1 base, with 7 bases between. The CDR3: CASSLGAPNTEAFF. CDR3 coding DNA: TGTGCCAGCAGCTTGGGAGCGCCGAACACTGAAGCTTTCTTT. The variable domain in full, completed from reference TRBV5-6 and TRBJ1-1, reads DAGVTQSPTHLIKTRGQQVTLRCSPKSGHDTVSWYQQALGQGPQFIFQYYEEEERQRGNFPDRFSGHQFPNYSSELNVNALLLGDSALYLCASSLGAPNTEAFFGQGTRLTVV.

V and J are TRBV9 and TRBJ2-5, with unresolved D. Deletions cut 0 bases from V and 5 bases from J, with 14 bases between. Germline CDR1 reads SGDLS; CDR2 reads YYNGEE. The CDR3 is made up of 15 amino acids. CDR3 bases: TGTGCCAGCAGCGTAGGGCCACAACCCGGGGAGACCCAGTACTTC. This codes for CASSVGPQPGETQYF.

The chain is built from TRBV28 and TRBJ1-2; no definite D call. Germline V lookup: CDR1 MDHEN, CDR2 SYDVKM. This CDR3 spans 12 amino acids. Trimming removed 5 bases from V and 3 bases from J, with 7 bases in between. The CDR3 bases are TGTGCCAGCAGTCCCACTGACTATGGCTACACCTTC. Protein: CASSPTDYGYTF.

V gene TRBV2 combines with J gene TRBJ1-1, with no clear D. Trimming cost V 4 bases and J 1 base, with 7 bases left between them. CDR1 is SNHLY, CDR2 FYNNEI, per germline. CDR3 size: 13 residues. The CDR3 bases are TGTGCCAGCAGTGGAGGCCCGAACACTGAAGCTTTCTTT. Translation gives CASSGGPNTEAFF. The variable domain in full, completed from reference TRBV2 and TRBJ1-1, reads EPEVTQTPSHQVTQMGQEVILRCVPISNHLYFYWYRQILGQKVEFLVSFYNNEISEKSEIFDDQFSVERPDGSNFTLKIRSTKLEDSAMYFCASSGGPNTEAFFGQGTRLTVV.

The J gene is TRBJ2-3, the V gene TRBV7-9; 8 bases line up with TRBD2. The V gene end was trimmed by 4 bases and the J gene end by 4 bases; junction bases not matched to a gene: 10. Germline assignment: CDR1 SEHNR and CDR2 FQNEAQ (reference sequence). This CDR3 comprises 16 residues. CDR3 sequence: CASSSFVAGSSDTQYF. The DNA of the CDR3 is TGTGCCAGCAGCTCGTTCGTAGCGGGGAGTTCAGATACGCAGTATTTT.

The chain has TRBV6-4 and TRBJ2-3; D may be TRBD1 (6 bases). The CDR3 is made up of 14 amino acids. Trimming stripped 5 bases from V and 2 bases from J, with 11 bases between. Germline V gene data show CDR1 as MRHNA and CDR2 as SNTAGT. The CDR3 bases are TGTGCCAGCAGTCCAGACAGGACCACAGATACGCAGTATTTT. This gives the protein CASSPDRTTDTQYF.

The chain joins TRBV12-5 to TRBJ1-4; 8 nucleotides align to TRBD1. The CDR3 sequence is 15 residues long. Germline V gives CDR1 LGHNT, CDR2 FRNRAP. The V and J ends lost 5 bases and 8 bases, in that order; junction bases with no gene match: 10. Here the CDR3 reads CASGQPGQAGEKLFF. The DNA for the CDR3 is TGTGCTAGTGGTCAACCGGGACAGGCGGGCGAAAAACTGTTTTTT.